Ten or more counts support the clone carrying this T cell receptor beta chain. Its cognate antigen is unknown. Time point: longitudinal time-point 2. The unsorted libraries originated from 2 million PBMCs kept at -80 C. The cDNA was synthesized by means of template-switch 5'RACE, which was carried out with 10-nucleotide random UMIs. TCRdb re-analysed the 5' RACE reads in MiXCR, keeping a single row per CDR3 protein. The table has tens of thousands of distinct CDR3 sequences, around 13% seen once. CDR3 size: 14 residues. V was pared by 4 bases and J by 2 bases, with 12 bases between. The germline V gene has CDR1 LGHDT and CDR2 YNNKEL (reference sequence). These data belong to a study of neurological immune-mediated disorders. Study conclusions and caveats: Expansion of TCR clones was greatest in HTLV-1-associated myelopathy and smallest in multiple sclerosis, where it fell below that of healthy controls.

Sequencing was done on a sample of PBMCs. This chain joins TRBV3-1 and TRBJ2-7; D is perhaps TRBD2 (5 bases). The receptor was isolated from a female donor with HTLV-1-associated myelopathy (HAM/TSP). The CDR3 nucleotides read TGTGCCAGCAGCCGGAAGCGGTTCCCCTACGAGCAGTACTTC. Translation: CASSRKRFPYEQYF.